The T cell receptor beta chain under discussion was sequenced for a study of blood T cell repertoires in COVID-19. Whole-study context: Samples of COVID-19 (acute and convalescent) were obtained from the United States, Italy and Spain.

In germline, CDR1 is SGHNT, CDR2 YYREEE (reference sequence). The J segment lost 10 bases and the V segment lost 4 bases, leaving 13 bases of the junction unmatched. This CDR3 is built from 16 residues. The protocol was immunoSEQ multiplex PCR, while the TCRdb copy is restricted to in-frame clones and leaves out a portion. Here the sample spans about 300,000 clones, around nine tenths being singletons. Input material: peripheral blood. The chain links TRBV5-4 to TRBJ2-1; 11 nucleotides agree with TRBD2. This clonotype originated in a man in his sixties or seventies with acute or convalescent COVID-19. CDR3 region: CASSPAASGGRGEQFF. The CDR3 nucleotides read TGTGCCAGCAGCCCGGCGGCTAGCGGGGGGAGGGGGGAGCAGTTCTTC.